These 24 T cell receptor beta chains originate from one sample sequenced in a study of blood T cell repertoires in COVID-19. Assay used: immunoSEQ multiplex PCR; TCRdb lists only in-frame clones, some missing. Seen here are under 30,000 clones, roughly nine tenths observed once, and the top ten hold less than 9.5%. Material for sequencing was peripheral blood. The receptors originated from a human donor in a cohort sampled during active COVID-19.

V gene TRBV30 combines with J gene TRBJ1-2; 7 bases align to TRBD1. Germline CDR1 is GTSNPN and CDR2 is SVGIG (reference sequence). V dropped 4 bases and J dropped 1; count of bases not matched to a gene: 6. The CDR3 totals 14 residues. CDR3 DNA sequence: TGTGCCTGGACCGAGGGGACAGTTAACTATGGCTACACCTTC. It yields the protein CAWTEGTVNYGYTF.

The chain has TRBV7-9 and TRBJ2-1; weak D call: TRBD2 (5 bases). The CDR3 loop spans 14 amino acids. Germline V gives CDR1 SEHNR, CDR2 FQNEAQ (reference sequence). Trimming left V 1 base short and J 8 bases short, with 12 bases between. CDR3 region: CASSLGWAADEQFF. Written as DNA, the CDR3 is TGTGCCAGCAGCTTAGGTTGGGCAGCGGATGAGCAGTTCTTC.

CDR3 nucleotide sequence: TGTGCTACCCGGGGGTCCGGAAACACCATATATTTT. As protein: CATRGSGNTIYF. The rearrangement uses TRBV3-1 (or the pseudogene TRBV3-2) and TRBJ1-3, with D perhaps matching TRBD1 (5 bases). Germline CDR1 and CDR2: LGHDT and YNNKEL (reference sequence). CDR3 length: 12 amino acids.

The CDR3 region has the DNA TGTGCCAGCAGCCAAGGCCAGTATAATTCACCCCTCCACTTT. Residues: CASSQGQYNSPLHF. The chain joins TRBV14 to TRBJ1-6, with unresolved D. With 1 base removed from V and 4 bases from J, the gap between germline ends came to 5 bases. Germline V lookup: CDR1 SGHDN, CDR2 FVKESK. The CDR3 has 14 residues.

V usage is TRBV29-1 and J usage is TRBJ1-1; D uncertain. Per the germline V gene, CDR1 is SQVTM and CDR2 is ANQGSEA. Trimming pared 6 bases from V and 5 bases from J, leaving 10 bases between. CDR3 size: 11 residues. The CDR3 here is CSVHGGTEAFF. CDR3 nucleotide sequence: TGCAGCGTCCACGGAGGGACTGAAGCTTTCTTT.

The chain links TRBV11-2 to TRBJ2-7, with D tentatively TRBD2 (5 bases). The length of the CDR3 is 15 residues. Germline V gene lookup returns CDR1 SGHAT and CDR2 FQNNGV. With 4 bases removed from V and 2 bases from J, the gap between germline ends came to 15 bases. The CDR3 spells CASSSLATSTYEQYF. The CDR3 DNA reads as TGTGCCAGCAGCTCCCTAGCTACCAGTACCTACGAGCAGTACTTC.

As DNA, the CDR3 is TGCGCCAGCAGCACGACTAGCGGAGTCAATGAGCAGTTCTTC. Amino acids: CASSTTSGVNEQFF. V is TRBV5-1 and J is TRBJ2-1, with 9 bases that match TRBD2. The CDR3 is 14 amino acids. The V gene's germline CDR1 is SGHRS and CDR2 YFSETQ. V dropped 4 bases and J dropped 6; count of bases not matched to a gene: 5. The full variable domain, with the rest looked up from reference TRBV5-1 and TRBJ2-1, is KAGVTQTPRYLIKTRGQQVTLSCSPISGHRSVSWYQQTPGQGLQFLFEYFSETQRNKGNFPGRFSGRQFSNSRSEMNVSTLELGDSALYLCASSTTSGVNEQFFGPGTRLTVL.

This clone was counted a single time. The chain has TRBV27 and TRBJ2-7; maybe TRBD1 (6 bases). The CDR3 totals 15 residues. V was pared by 2 bases and J by 4 bases, with 15 bases between. The germline V gene has CDR1 MNHEY and CDR2 SMNVEV (reference sequence). CDR3 coding DNA: TGTGCCAGCAGTTTAAAAACAGGGACCCCTTACGAGCAGTACTTC. Translating it yields CASSLKTGTPYEQYF.

The chain joins TRBV6-5 to TRBJ1-1; TRBD1 aligns across 8 bases. CDR3 length equals 11 residues. V shed 5 bases, J shed 11 bases, and the junction held 4 bases outside the gene matches. Germline V gene data show CDR1 as MNHEY and CDR2 as SVGAGI. The DNA for the CDR3 is TGTGCCAGCAGTAACAGGGGGAGGGCTTTCTTT. The encoded protein is CASSNRGRAFF.

The DNA for the CDR3 is TGCGCCAGCATCCCAGACATCTCTGGGGCCAACGTCCTGACTTTC. It is translated as CASIPDISGANVLTF. V and J are TRBV5-1 and TRBJ2-6; D gene unclear. The germline V gene has CDR1 SGHRS and CDR2 YFSETQ. This CDR3 comprises 15 residues. The V end was cut by 6 bases, the J end by 0 bases, with 10 bases between.

The gene calls are TRBV5-1 and TRBJ2-2, with 9 bases aligning to TRBD1. CDR3 size: 17 residues. Trimming cost V 5 bases and J 2 bases; bases outside gene matches: 10. The germline CDR1 and CDR2 sequences are SGHRS and YFSETQ. This chain's CDR3 is CASSSGRTGGNTGELFF. Written as DNA, the CDR3 is TGCGCCAGCAGTTCCGGACGAACAGGGGGCAACACCGGGGAGCTGTTTTTT.

The chain links TRBV5-1 to TRBJ2-7; TRBD1 matches 9 bases. Germline loops: CDR1 SGHRS, CDR2 YFSETQ. The CDR3 is 16 amino acids. V lost 2 bases and J lost 6; bases outside the gene matches: 12. The CDR3 nucleotides are TGCGCCAGCAGCTTCGGACCGGGACAGGGAATAAGCGAGCAGTACTTC. Translating gives CASSFGPGQGISEQYF. Full variable domain (remainder filled in from reference TRBV5-1 and TRBJ2-7): KAGVTQTPRYLIKTRGQQVTLSCSPISGHRSVSWYQQTPGQGLQFLFEYFSETQRNKGNFPGRFSGRQFSNSRSEMNVSTLELGDSALYLCASSFGPGQGISEQYFGPGTRLTVT.

This clone has only one observation. The J gene is TRBJ2-6, the V gene TRBV4-1, with a possible D match to TRBD1 (6 bases). Deletions cut 1 base from V and 3 bases from J, with 13 bases between. Germline V gene sequence: CDR1 MGHRA, CDR2 YSYEKL. There are 17 residues in the CDR3. The CDR3 nucleotides are TGCGCCAGCAGCCAAGGGAAAGGGGGTATTGGGGCCAACGTCCTGACTTTC. Translating gives CASSQGKGGIGANVLTF.

The chain joins TRBV9 to TRBJ2-2; TRBD2 might be the D (5 bases). Trimming left V 5 bases short and J 5 bases short, with 10 bases between. Germline loops: CDR1 SGDLS, CDR2 YYNGEE. The CDR3 loop spans 13 amino acids. The CDR3 region has the DNA TGTGCCAGCAGAGATAGGAGGACCGGGGAGCTGTTTTTT. The encoded protein is CASRDRRTGELFF.

The V and J genes are TRBV5-1 and TRBJ2-1; 8 nucleotides line up with TRBD2. The V and J ends lost 1 base and 5 bases, in that order; junction bases with no gene match: 8. The germline V gene has CDR1 SGHRS and CDR2 YFSETQ. The CDR3 runs to 16 residues. CDR3 DNA: TGCGCCAGCAGCTTGCCGGGCGGGGGGCACAACAATGAGCAGTTCTTC. It is translated as CASSLPGGGHNNEQFF.

The chain employs TRBV21-1 and TRBJ2-7; the table calls TRBD2, which could not be checked here. TRBV21-1 is tagged as a pseudogene. The CDR3 spans 19 residues. CDR3 DNA: TGTGCCAGCAGCAAAGTCTACGCGACTAGCGGGATTTGCGACTACGAGCAGTACTTC. This translates into CASSKVYATSGICDYEQYF.

This clone was detected a few times. The chain carries TRBV5-6 and TRBJ1-4, with 9 bases fitting TRBD1. With 4 bases clipped from V and 8 bases from J, the junction kept 12 bases outside the gene matches. CDR3 length: 16 residues. Per germline, CDR1 SGHDT and CDR2 YYEEEE. The CDR3 DNA follows: TGTGCCAGCAGCCCCGGGACAGGGCTTAGATGGGAAAAACTGTTTTTT. This translates into CASSPGTGLRWEKLFF.

V gene TRBV11-2 combines with J gene TRBJ2-2; D is uncertain. There are 15 residues in the CDR3. V was trimmed by 3 bases and J by 4 bases, leaving 12 bases between them. Germline CDR1 reads SGHAT; CDR2 reads FQNNGV. The CDR3 DNA reads TGTGCCAGCAGCTTGCAGCCTCAGGCCACCGGGGAGCTGTTTTTT. This gives the protein CASSLQPQATGELFF.

The CDR3 here is CAWRTRDRGGGQPQHF. The CDR3 DNA reads TGTGCCTGGAGGACCCGGGACAGGGGAGGAGGGCAGCCCCAGCATTTT. The chain recombines TRBV30 with TRBJ1-5; TRBD1 agrees at 10 bases. This CDR3 contains 16 residues. Germline lookup yields CDR1 GTSNPN and CDR2 SVGIG (reference sequence). After removal of 3 bases from V and 7 bases from J, the junction contained 12 bases not matched to a gene.

This rearrangement joins TRBV6-6 to TRBJ2-2; a weak D match, TRBD1 (6 bases). Germline V gene sequence: CDR1 MNHNY, CDR2 SVGAGI (reference sequence). This CDR3 contains 15 residues. Trimming cost V 6 bases and J 4 bases, with 15 bases left between them. The CDR3 DNA reads TGTGCCAGCAGACAACAGGGTATGGTCACCGGGGAGCTGTTTTTT. The encoded protein is CASRQQGMVTGELFF.

The V call is TRBV20-1, the J call TRBJ2-7; 9 bases are shared with TRBD2. This CDR3 has 14 amino acids. Germline values: CDR1 DFQATT, CDR2 SNEGSKA (reference sequence). Losses at the gene ends were 3 bases for V and 3 bases for J; bases not matched to a gene: 6. CDR3 sequence: CSASYGLANYEQYF. The CDR3 DNA follows: TGCAGTGCTAGTTACGGACTAGCGAACTACGAGCAGTACTTC.

V and J are TRBV10-3 and TRBJ2-7; TRBD2 aligns across 7 bases. V was clipped by 5 bases and J by 0 bases; unmatched bases: 4. This CDR3 has 14 residues. The germline gives CDR1 ENHRY, CDR2 SYGVKD. The CDR3 nucleotides read TGTGCCATCAGTCTAGCGGAGAACTCCTACGAGCAGTACTTC. Its protein product is CAISLAENSYEQYF.

The chain uses TRBV2 and TRBJ1-2, with a weak D call TRBD1 (5 bases). CDR1 and CDR2 from the germline V gene are SNHLY and FYNNEI. Trimming left V 8 bases short and J 8 bases short, with 15 bases between. The CDR3 totals 12 residues. Here the CDR3 reads CASHPGSGGYTF. In DNA, the CDR3 is TGTGCCAGCCATCCAGGGTCGGGCGGCTACACCTTC.

V and J are TRBV10-3 and TRBJ1-2; 12 positions match TRBD1. In germline, CDR1 is ENHRY, CDR2 SYGVKD. Germline trimming cut 0 bases from V and 10 bases from J; bases unmatched to any gene: 3. CDR3 size: 14 residues. CDR3 residues: CAISESGTGGVYTF. CDR3 sequence (DNA): TGTGCCATCAGTGAGTCTGGGACAGGGGGCGTCTACACCTTC.